These 25 T cell receptor beta chains came from one sample sequenced in a study of CD8 T cells in ankylosing spondylitis. TCRdb reanalysed the 5' RACE reads using MiXCR and keeps one entry per CDR3 protein. The profile shows approximately 250,000 distinct CDR3 sequences, about 10% of them singletons. Specimen: blood, either unsorted or a sorted T cell fraction (not recorded which). The receptor source for this set is a male donor with ankylosing spondylitis or in good health (not recorded which).

The sample holds a few counts of this clonotype. V and J are TRBV11-2 and TRBJ2-3; 13 bases match TRBD2. This CDR3 region has 16 residues. Germline V gives CDR1 SGHAT, CDR2 FQNNGV. J lost 1 base, V lost 4 bases, and 2 bases had no gene match. Here the CDR3 reads CASSYGLAGGTDTQYF. CDR3 bases: TGTGCCAGCAGCTACGGACTAGCGGGAGGCACAGATACGCAGTATTTT.

Only a few counts were recorded for this clonotype. This chain connects TRBV7-2 to TRBJ2-6; D unclear. Germline assignment: CDR1 SGHTA and CDR2 FQGNSA. This CDR3 is 17 amino acids long. The V and J ends lost 1 base and 0 bases respectively, with 10 bases between them. CDR3 nucleotides: TGTGCCAGCAGCTTAGAGCCCCTAAACTCTGGGGCCAACGTCCTGACTTTC. This sequence encodes CASSLEPLNSGANVLTF.

This clonotype has ten or more counts. The V gene is TRBV7-2, the J gene TRBJ2-1, with a tentative D call TRBD1 (6 bases). The ends were cut back, 7 bases at V and 0 bases at J, with 16 bases in the middle. CDR3 length: 16 residues. Germline CDR1 SGHTA, CDR2 FQGNSA. The CDR3 DNA is TGTGCCAGCACCCCACAGGGAGTTATCTCCTACAATGAGCAGTTCTTC. This gives the protein CASTPQGVISYNEQFF.

The sample holds many counts of this clonotype. DNA for the CDR3: TGTGCCACAGCCCCGAAGGCGATCTCCTACGAGCAGTACTTC. Protein product: CATAPKAISYEQYF. The V call is TRBV24-1, the J call TRBJ2-7; D uncertain. Germline CDR1 KGHDR, CDR2 SFDVKD. The CDR3 covers 14 residues. V was cut by 10 bases and J by 0 bases, with 15 bases left in between.

This chain joins TRBV10-3 and TRBJ2-3, with TRBD1 matching 7 bases. The J call is uncertain, as TRBJ1-5 better fits the DNA end. Germline V gives CDR1 ENHRY, CDR2 SYGVKD. The CDR3 has 12 residues. DNA of the CDR3: TGTGCTATGGCTACAGGGACAGATACGCAGCATTTT. Amino acid sequence: CAMATGTDTQHF.

This clonotype has ten or more counts. The chain links TRBV11-2 to TRBJ2-7, with 8 bases that match TRBD1. This CDR3 has 15 residues. Per the germline V gene, CDR1 is SGHAT and CDR2 is FQNNGV. V lost 5 bases to trimming and J lost 2 bases; unmatched junction nucleotides: 8. As DNA, the CDR3 is TGTGCCAGCAGCACCGACAGGGGCCCAACCTACGAGCAGTACTTC. The encoded protein is CASSTDRGPTYEQYF. Full variable domain (remainder filled in from reference TRBV11-2 and TRBJ2-7): EAGVAQSPRYKIIEKRQSVAFWCNPISGHATLYWYQQILGQGPKLLIQFQNNGVVDDSQLPKDRFSAERLKGVDSTLKIQPAKLEDSAVYLCASSTDRGPTYEQYFGPGTRLTVT.

The chain combines TRBV4-1 with TRBJ2-1, with D unresolved. The CDR3 is made up of 14 amino acids. Germline V CDR1 and CDR2: MGHRA, YSYEKL. The ends were cut back, 4 bases at V and 7 bases at J, with 14 bases in the middle. CDR3 region: CASSPERVLNEQFF. The DNA for the CDR3 is TGCGCCAGCAGCCCCGAAAGGGTTTTAAATGAGCAGTTCTTC.

This clonotype has ten or more counts. V and J are TRBV3-1 and TRBJ1-1; D is unresolved. CDR3 length: 12 amino acids. Deletions cut 2 bases from V and 5 bases from J, with 6 bases between. The V gene's germline CDR1 is LGHDT and CDR2 YNNKEL (reference sequence). The CDR3 region is CASSQPSTEAFF. In DNA form, the CDR3 reads TGTGCCAGCAGCCAACCGAGTACTGAAGCTTTCTTT.

This clonotype was detected many times. The chain has TRBV6-5 and TRBJ1-4; TRBD1 might be the D (6 bases). This CDR3 contains 17 residues. Germline V lookup: CDR1 MNHEY, CDR2 SVGAGI. Deletions cut 8 bases from V and 0 bases from J, with 19 bases between. The CDR3 DNA reads TGTGCCAGCCGCTACGGAACAGGGATTACAACTAATGAAAAACTGTTTTTT. The encoded protein is CASRYGTGITTNEKLFF.

Many counts were recorded for this clonotype. The chain links TRBV5-1 to TRBJ2-1, with 9 bases identical to TRBD2. Germline V gene sequence: CDR1 SGHRS, CDR2 YFSETQ. After removal of 4 bases from V and 8 bases from J, the junction contained 10 bases not matched to a gene. This CDR3 has 15 amino acids. The CDR3 sequence is CASSPLAGGPYEQFF. CDR3 nucleotide sequence: TGCGCCAGCAGCCCCCTGGCGGGAGGGCCGTATGAGCAGTTCTTC.

This clonotype was seen ten or more times. This sequence joins TRBV4-1 and TRBJ1-1; 9 bases match TRBD1. The CDR3 is 13 amino acids. The ends lost 4 bases at V and 10 bases at J; junction bases unmatched: 7. Germline-derived CDR1 and CDR2 are MGHRA and YSYEKL. DNA of the CDR3: TGCGCCAGCAGCCTCCGGGACAGGGATTCAGCTTTCTTT. Its translation: CASSLRDRDSAFF.

This clonotype has ten or more counts. The chain uses TRBV20-1 and TRBJ2-3; D ambiguous. The CDR3 loop spans 13 amino acids. Germline V gives CDR1 DFQATT, CDR2 SNEGSKA (reference sequence). Trimming left V 1 base short and J 1 base short, with 6 bases between. The CDR3 loop is CSARVPGTDTQYF. The CDR3, as DNA: TGCAGTGCTAGAGTACCGGGCACAGATACGCAGTATTTT.

This clonotype was observed a handful of times. Just one base apart from a much larger clone, this may be a read error. The rearrangement links TRBV5-6 to TRBJ1-2; D is uncertain. The length of the CDR3 is 13 residues. Trimming removed 2 bases from V and 7 bases from J, with 12 bases in between. CDR1 is SGHDT, CDR2 YYEEEE, per germline. CDR3 sequence reads: CASSLLMKVGYTF. In DNA, the CDR3 is TGTGCCAGCAGCTTACTAATGAAGGTTGGCTACACCTTC.

This clonotype was counted ten times or more. This chain connects TRBV20-1 to TRBJ2-2, with a weak D call TRBD2 (5 bases). The CDR3 has 14 amino acids. With 3 bases removed from V and 0 bases from J, the gap between germline ends came to 8 bases. Germline lookup yields CDR1 DFQATT and CDR2 SNEGSKA (reference sequence). CDR3 in DNA: TGCAGTGCTAGGGAGCGGTCGAACACCGGGGAGCTGTTTTTT. This sequence encodes CSARERSNTGELFF.

This clonotype was seen repeatedly, ten times or more. This chain joins TRBV11-2 and TRBJ2-2, with 7 bases that match TRBD1. CDR3 size: 15 residues. J gave up 3 bases and V 2 bases, and 3 bases lay outside the gene matches. In germline, CDR1 is SGHAT, CDR2 FQNNGV. The CDR3 nucleotides read TGTGCCAGCAGCTTACTCGGGACAGACACCGGGGAGCTGTTTTTT. Residues: CASSLLGTDTGELFF.

This clonotype came up once. The chain joins TRBV7-9 to TRBJ2-1, with 11 bases matching TRBD2. The CDR3 covers 17 residues. Per germline, CDR1 SEHNR and CDR2 FQNEAQ (reference sequence). The V gene end was trimmed by 4 bases and the J gene end by 6 bases; junction bases not matched to a gene: 11. The CDR3 DNA sequence: TGTGCCAGCAGCTCCCCGTCTAGCGGGAGGACTGGCAATGAGCAGTTCTTC. Protein product: CASSSPSSGRTGNEQFF.

Many counts were recorded for this clonotype. The chain recombines TRBV20-1 with TRBJ2-2; perhaps D is TRBD1 or TRBD2 (5 bases each). Germline-derived CDR1 and CDR2 are DFQATT and SNEGSKA (reference sequence). V shed 1 base and J shed 4 bases, with 10 bases lying between them. This CDR3 spans 14 amino acids. The DNA of the CDR3 is TGCAGTGCTAGAGTCGGGACCTTCACCGGGGAGCTGTTTTTT. Translating gives CSARVGTFTGELFF.

The sample holds many counts of this clonotype. The J gene is TRBJ2-2, the V gene TRBV9, with D tentatively TRBD1 or TRBD2 (5 bases each). The CDR3 covers 14 residues. Germline V gene sequence: CDR1 SGDLS, CDR2 YYNGEE. Trimming left V 4 bases short and J 5 bases short, with 12 bases between. CDR3 coding DNA: TGTGCCAGCAGCTGGGACCCCACAACCGGGGAGCTGTTTTTT. This encodes CASSWDPTTGELFF.

The chain combines TRBV12-3 or TRBV12-4 with TRBJ2-7, with TRBD1 identical over 10 bases. The CDR3 spans 14 residues. After removal of 6 bases from V and 3 bases from J, the junction contained 5 bases not matched to a gene. The CDR3 region has the DNA TGTGCCAGCAGCCAGACAGGGGGCAACTACGAGCAGTACTTC. This translates into CASSQTGGNYEQYF.

The table lists this clonotype with a few counts. The chain couples TRBV6-5 to TRBJ2-2; tentatively, D is TRBD1 (6 bases). CDR3 size: 17 residues. The germline gives CDR1 MNHEY, CDR2 SVGAGI. V lost 2 bases and J 6 bases, leaving 19 bases between the germline ends. This CDR3 reads CASSYAIGTPGAGELFF. DNA for the CDR3: TGTGCCAGCAGTTACGCCATCGGGACACCCGGGGCCGGGGAGCTGTTTTTT.

In nucleotides, the CDR3 is TGTGCCAGCAGCCCCGGACTAGCGGAACCCTACGAGCAGTACTTC. Protein sequence: CASSPGLAEPYEQYF. This chain connects TRBV7-9 to TRBJ2-7; 10 bases align to TRBD2. CDR3 length equals 15 residues. Germline CDR1 and CDR2: SEHNR and FQNEAQ (reference sequence). J gave up 2 bases and V 5 bases, and 6 bases lay outside the gene matches.

The sample holds many counts of this clonotype. The chain is built from TRBV12-3 or TRBV12-4 and TRBJ1-1; unclear D gene. Trimming took off 2 bases at V and 5 bases at J, with 9 bases between the two ends. CDR3 length: 13 amino acids. The DNA for the CDR3 is TGTGCCAGCAGTTTAAGCATGGGGACTGAAGCTTTCTTT. It codes for CASSLSMGTEAFF.

This clonotype has a count of ten or more. The chain joins TRBV12-3 or TRBV12-4 to TRBJ1-5, with D possibly being TRBD1 (6 bases). The CDR3 totals 14 residues. With 6 bases removed from V and 4 bases from J, the gap between germline ends came to 13 bases. In nucleotides, the CDR3 is TGTGCCAGCAGAGAGACAGGTCCAAATCAGCCCCAGCATTTT. This encodes CASRETGPNQPQHF.

To note about this clonotype: A much more abundant neighbour one base away suggests this may be a read error. The V gene is TRBV16, the J gene TRBJ2-7; D may be TRBD1 (5 bases). Looked up from germline, CDR1 is KGHSY and CDR2 is FQNENV. CDR3 size: 15 residues. CDR3 bases: TGTGTCAGCAGCCGCCGGCTTGGGGCGGATTACGAGCAGTACTTC. The encoded protein is CVSSRRLGADYEQYF. Full variable domain (rest looked up from reference TRBV16 and TRBJ2-7): GEEVAQTPKHLVRGEGQKAKLYCAPIKGHSYVFWYQQVLKNEFKFLISFQNENVFDETGMPKERFSAKCLPNSPCSLEIQATKLEDSAVYFCVSSRRLGADYEQYFGPGTRLTVT.

This clonotype was seen repeatedly, ten times or more. This chain connects TRBV29-1 to TRBJ1-2, with TRBD1 matching over 12 bases. This CDR3 comprises 16 residues. Germline assignment: CDR1 SQVTM and CDR2 ANQGSEA. V shed 1 base and J 5 bases; nucleotides not matched to a gene: 8. In DNA, the CDR3 is TGCAGCGTTGAAGGTATCCGGGACAGGGGGCTATATGGCTACACCTTC. This gives the protein CSVEGIRDRGLYGYTF.